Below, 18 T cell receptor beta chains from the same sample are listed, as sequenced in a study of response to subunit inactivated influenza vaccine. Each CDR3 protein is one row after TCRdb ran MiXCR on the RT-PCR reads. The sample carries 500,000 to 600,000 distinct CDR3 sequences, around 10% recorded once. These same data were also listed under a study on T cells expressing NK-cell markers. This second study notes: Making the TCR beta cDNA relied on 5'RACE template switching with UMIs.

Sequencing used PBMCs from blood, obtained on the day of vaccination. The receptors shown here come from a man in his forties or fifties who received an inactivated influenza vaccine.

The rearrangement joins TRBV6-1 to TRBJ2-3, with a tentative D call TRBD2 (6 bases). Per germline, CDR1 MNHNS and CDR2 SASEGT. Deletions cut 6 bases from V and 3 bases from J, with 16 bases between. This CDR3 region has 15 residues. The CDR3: CASSDPGRGTDTQYF. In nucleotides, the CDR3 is TGTGCCAGCAGCGATCCGGGACGGGGGACAGATACGCAGTATTTT.

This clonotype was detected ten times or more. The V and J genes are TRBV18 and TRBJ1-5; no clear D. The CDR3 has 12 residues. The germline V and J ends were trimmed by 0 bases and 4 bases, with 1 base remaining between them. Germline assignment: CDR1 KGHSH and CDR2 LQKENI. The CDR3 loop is CASSPPNQPQHF. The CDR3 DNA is TGTGCCAGCTCACCACCGAATCAGCCCCAGCATTTT.

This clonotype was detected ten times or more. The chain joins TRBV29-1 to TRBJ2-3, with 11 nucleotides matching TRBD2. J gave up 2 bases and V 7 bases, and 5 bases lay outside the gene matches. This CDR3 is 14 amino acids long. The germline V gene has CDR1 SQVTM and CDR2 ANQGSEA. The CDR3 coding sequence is TGCAGCGAAAAACTAGCGGGGGTCACAGATACGCAGTATTTT. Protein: CSEKLAGVTDTQYF.

The CDR3 DNA reads as TGTGCCAGCAGCCAAGCAGCTTCCTACGAGCAGTACTTC. It specifies CASSQAASYEQYF. The gene calls are TRBV3-1 and TRBJ2-7; D is unclear. CDR3 length: 13 amino acids. Looked up from germline, CDR1 is LGHDT and CDR2 is YNNKEL (reference sequence). V lost 1 base and J lost 1, with 5 bases in between.

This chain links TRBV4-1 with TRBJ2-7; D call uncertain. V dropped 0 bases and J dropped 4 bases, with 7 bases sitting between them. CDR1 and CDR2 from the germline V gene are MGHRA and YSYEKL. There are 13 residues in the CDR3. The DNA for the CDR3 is TGCGCCAGCAGCCAAGATCCCAGATACGAGCAGTACTTC. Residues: CASSQDPRYEQYF.

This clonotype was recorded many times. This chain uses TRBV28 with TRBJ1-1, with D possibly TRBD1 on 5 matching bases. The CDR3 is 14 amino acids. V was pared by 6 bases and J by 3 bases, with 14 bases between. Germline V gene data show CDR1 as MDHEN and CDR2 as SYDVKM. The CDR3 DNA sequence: TGTGCCAGCAGCCGAGGGTGGGGCGACACTGAAGCTTTCTTT. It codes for CASSRGWGDTEAFF.

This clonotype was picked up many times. As DNA, the CDR3 is TGTGCCAGTAGACAGTACCAAGAGACCCAGTACTTC. It yields the protein CASRQYQETQYF. The V call is TRBV6-6, the J call TRBJ2-5, with a weak D call TRBD1 (5 bases). V shed 9 bases and J shed 0 bases, with 8 bases lying between them. The CDR3 is 12 amino acids. Germline CDR1 is MNHNY and CDR2 is SVGAGI (reference sequence).

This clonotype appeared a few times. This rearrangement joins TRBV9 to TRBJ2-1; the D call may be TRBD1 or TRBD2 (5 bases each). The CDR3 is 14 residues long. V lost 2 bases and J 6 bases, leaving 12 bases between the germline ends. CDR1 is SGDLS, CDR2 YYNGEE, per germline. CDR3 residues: CASSVGTLSNEQFF. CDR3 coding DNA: TGTGCCAGCAGCGTGGGGACCCTTTCCAATGAGCAGTTCTTC.

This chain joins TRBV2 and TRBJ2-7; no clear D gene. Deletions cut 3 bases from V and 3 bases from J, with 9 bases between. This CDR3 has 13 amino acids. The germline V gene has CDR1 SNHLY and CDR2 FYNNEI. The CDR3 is CASSDRPLYEQYF. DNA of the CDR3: TGTGCCAGCAGTGACAGGCCACTCTACGAGCAGTACTTC.

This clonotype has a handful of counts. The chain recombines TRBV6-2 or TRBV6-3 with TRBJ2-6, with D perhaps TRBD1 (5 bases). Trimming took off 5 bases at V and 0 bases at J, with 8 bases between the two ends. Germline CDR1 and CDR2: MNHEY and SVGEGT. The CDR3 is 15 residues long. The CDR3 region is CASSHRSSGANVLTF. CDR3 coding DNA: TGTGCCAGCAGTCACAGGAGCTCTGGGGCCAACGTCCTGACTTTC.

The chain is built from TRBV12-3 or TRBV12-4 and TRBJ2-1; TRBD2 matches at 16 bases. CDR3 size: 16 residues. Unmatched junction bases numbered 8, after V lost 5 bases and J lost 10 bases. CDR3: CASSTGTSGGVREQFF. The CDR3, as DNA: TGTGCCAGCAGTACAGGGACTAGCGGGGGGGTCAGGGAGCAGTTCTTC.

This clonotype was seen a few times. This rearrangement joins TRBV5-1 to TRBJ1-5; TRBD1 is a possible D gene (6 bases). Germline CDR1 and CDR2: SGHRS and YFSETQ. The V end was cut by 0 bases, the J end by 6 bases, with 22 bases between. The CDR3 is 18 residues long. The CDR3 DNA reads TGCGCCAGCAGCTTGGCCAATATGGGGGGGCGCGTGGGTCAGCCCCAGCATTTT. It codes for CASSLANMGGRVGQPQHF.

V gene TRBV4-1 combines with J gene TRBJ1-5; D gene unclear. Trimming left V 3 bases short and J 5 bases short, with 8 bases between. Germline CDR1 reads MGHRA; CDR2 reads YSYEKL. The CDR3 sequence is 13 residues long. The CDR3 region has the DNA TGCGCCAGCAGCCAGTACACATATCAGCCCCAGCATTTT. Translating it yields CASSQYTYQPQHF.

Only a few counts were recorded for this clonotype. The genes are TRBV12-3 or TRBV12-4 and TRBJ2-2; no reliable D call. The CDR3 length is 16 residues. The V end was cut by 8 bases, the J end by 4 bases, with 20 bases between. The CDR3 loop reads CASYKRKALVTGELFF. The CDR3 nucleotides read TGTGCCAGCTACAAAAGAAAGGCCCTGGTCACCGGGGAGCTGTTTTTT.

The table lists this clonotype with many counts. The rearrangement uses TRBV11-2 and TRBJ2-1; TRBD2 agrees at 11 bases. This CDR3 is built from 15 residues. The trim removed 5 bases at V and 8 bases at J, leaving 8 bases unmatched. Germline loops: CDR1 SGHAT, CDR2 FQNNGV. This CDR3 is CASSLGTSGWYEQFF. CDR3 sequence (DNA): TGTGCCAGCAGCCTCGGGACTAGCGGATGGTATGAGCAGTTCTTC. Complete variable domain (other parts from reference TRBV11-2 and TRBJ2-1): EAGVAQSPRYKIIEKRQSVAFWCNPISGHATLYWYQQILGQGPKLLIQFQNNGVVDDSQLPKDRFSAERLKGVDSTLKIQPAKLEDSAVYLCASSLGTSGWYEQFFGPGTRLTVL.

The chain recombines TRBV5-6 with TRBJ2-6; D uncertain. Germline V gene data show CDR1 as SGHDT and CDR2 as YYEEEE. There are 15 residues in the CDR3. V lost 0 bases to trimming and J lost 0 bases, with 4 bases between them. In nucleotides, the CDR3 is TGTGCCAGCAGCTTGGAATACTCTGGGGCCAACGTCCTGACTTTC. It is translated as CASSLEYSGANVLTF. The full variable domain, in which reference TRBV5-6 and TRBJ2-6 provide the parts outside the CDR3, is DAGVTQSPTHLIKTRGQQVTLRCSPKSGHDTVSWYQQALGQGPQFIFQYYEEEERQRGNFPDRFSGHQFPNYSSELNVNALLLGDSALYLCASSLEYSGANVLTFGAGSRLTVL.

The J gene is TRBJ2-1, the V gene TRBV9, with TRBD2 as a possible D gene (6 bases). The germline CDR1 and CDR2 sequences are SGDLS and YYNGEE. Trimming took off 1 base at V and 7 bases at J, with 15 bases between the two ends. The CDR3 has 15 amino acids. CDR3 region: CASSVRGLTWNEQFF. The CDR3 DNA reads TGTGCCAGCAGCGTAAGAGGACTAACGTGGAATGAGCAGTTCTTC.

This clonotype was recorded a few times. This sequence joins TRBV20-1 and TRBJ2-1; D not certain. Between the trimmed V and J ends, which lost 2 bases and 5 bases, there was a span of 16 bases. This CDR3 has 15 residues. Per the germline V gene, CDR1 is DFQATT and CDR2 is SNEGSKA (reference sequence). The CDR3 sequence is CSARPGYLFHNEQFF. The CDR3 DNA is TGCAGTGCTAGACCCGGATATCTTTTCCACAATGAGCAGTTCTTC.